The clone carrying this T cell receptor beta chain has a count of ten or more. What it recognizes is unknown. The data stem from a study of T cells in Graves' hyperthyroidism and ophthalmopathy. The investigators amplified TCR beta CDR3 regions from RNA transcripts. An initial round of RT-PCR targeting the TCR CDR3 relied on the HTBI primer set. One entry per CDR3 protein, called by TCRdb with MiXCR from the multiplex PCR reads. The profile shows some 50,000 distinct CDR3 sequences, about 54% of them singletons. Study-level points and caveats: Most thyroid clonotypes with frequency above 0.001 were detected in blood.

This CDR3 has 16 residues. V was trimmed by 3 bases and J by 8 bases, leaving 20 bases between them. Graves' hyperthyroidism was deemed stable absent ophthalmopathy progression within 18 months. Reasons for excluding patients were uncontrolled infection, other autoimmune disease, pregnancy or lactation. Orbital computed tomography and thyroid ultrasound, together with serum TRAb and thyroxine and clinical symptoms, were used for diagnoses. Material for sequencing was peripheral blood or thyroid tissue (not recorded which). This chain connects TRBV12-3 or TRBV12-4 to TRBJ1-3, with unresolved D. The receptor was derived from a man aged 18 to 29 with Graves' hyperthyroidism. The CDR3 spells CASSLKLDRPVHTIYF. Here the CDR3 DNA reads TGTGCCAGCAGTTTGAAACTCGACCGGCCCGTGCACACCATATATTTT.